Included here is one T cell receptor (beta chain) sequence, with context. The source of the sample is a study of blood T cell repertoires in COVID-19. Overall study context: The United States, Italy and Spain supplied acute and convalescent COVID-19 samples. The analysed material was cDNA or gDNA that came from T cells, B-cell-depleted T cells, or PBMCs.

In the authors' methods: Amplified reference gene primers provided the basis for estimating nucleated cell counts. Only in-frame clones appear in the TCRdb table, and some are missing; sequencing was by immunoSEQ multiplex PCR. From that table come the V and J calls and clone size; the DNA was used to work out D and trimming. Found here are approximately 290,000 clones, approximately 90% of them singletons; the top ten hold under 15%. This CDR3 contains 16 residues. CDR1 is PRHDT and CDR2 is FYEKMQ in the germline V gene (reference sequence). The trim removed 5 bases at V and 4 bases at J, leaving 11 bases unmatched.

The clonotype comes from an older woman with acute or convalescent COVID-19. V is TRBV13 and J is TRBJ2-3, with 8 bases that match TRBD1. The sequenced sample was peripheral blood. CDR3 residues: CASSDPDREGPDTQYF. Written as DNA, the CDR3 is TGTGCCAGCAGCGATCCGGACAGGGAAGGCCCAGATACGCAGTATTTT. Drawing the rest from reference TRBV13 and TRBJ2-3, the complete variable domain is AAGVIQSPRHLIKEKRETATLKCYPIPRHDTVYWYQQGPGQDPQFLISFYEKMQSDKGSIPDRFSAQQFSDYHSELNMSSLELGDSALYFCASSDPDREGPDTQYFGPGTRLTVL.